This T cell receptor (beta chain) was documented in a study of blood T cell repertoires in COVID-19. Across the study: Acute and convalescent COVID-19 samples came from the United States, Italy and Spain.

Measured with immunoSEQ multiplex PCR; TCRdb has only the in-frame clones, and not every one. The sample includes about 50,000 clones, just over 85% of them seen just once. V lost 7 bases, J lost 6 bases, and 17 bases stayed unmatched. This CDR3 contains 17 residues. Germline CDR1 reads SNHLY; CDR2 reads FYNNEI. Sample: peripheral blood. The receptor comes from a man aged 70-80 years with acute or convalescent COVID-19. The gene calls are TRBV2 and TRBJ1-2, with 10 bases matching TRBD1. CDR3: CASKGPTGTGDGNGYTF. For the CDR3, the DNA is TGTGCCAGCAAAGGACCTACCGGGACAGGGGACGGGAATGGCTACACCTTC.